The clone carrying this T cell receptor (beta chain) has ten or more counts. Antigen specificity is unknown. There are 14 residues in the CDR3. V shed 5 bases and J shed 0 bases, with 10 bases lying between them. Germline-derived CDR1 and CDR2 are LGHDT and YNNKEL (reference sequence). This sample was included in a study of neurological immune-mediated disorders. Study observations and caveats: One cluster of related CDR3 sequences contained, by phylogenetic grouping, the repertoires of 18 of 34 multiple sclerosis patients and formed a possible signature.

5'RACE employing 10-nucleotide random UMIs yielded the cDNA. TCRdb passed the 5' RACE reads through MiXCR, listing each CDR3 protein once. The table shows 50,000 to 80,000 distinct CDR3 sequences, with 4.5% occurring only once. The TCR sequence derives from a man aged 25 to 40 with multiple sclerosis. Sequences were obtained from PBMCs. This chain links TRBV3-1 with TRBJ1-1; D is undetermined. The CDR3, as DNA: TGTGCCAGCAGCAAACAGATTTTGAACACTGAAGCTTTCTTT. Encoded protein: CASSKQILNTEAFF. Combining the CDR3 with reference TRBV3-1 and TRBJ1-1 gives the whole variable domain DTAVSQTPKYLVTQMGNDKSIKCEQNLGHDTMYWYKQDSKKFLKIMFSYNNKELIINETVPNRFSPKSPDKAHLNLHINSLELGDSAVYFCASSKQILNTEAFFGQGTRLTVV.